This record concerns one T cell receptor (beta chain) sequence. The antigen is not known. Within the sample, other DNA sequences also encode this same CDR3. In the PCR, 60 Vbeta and 13 Jbeta primers were used. The protocol was immunoSEQ multiplex PCR, while the TCRdb copy is restricted to in-frame clones and leaves out a portion. The sample lists under 130,000 clones; 79% were seen once. The CDR3 spans 13 residues. V lost 1 base, J lost 2 bases, and 5 bases lay in between. Germline V lookup: CDR1 SGHNT, CDR2 YENEEA. The data are from a study of cytomegalovirus exposure and HLA in healthy donors. Study-level information: In an earlier analysis, around 100 million unique TCR beta sequences were found from 150 million to 200 million T cells. General study points: Analysis was carried out at a later point, and it linked a missense DCLRE1C variant to TCR beta V- and J-gene trimming.

The sequencing input was PBMCs. This receptor was taken from a man aged 45-65 years in good health and CMV-seropositive. The chain joins TRBV11-3 to TRBJ1-1; the D is unclear. The DNA of the CDR3 is TGTGCCAGCAGCTTAGGCGGAAACACTGAAGCTTTCTTT. Residues: CASSLGGNTEAFF.